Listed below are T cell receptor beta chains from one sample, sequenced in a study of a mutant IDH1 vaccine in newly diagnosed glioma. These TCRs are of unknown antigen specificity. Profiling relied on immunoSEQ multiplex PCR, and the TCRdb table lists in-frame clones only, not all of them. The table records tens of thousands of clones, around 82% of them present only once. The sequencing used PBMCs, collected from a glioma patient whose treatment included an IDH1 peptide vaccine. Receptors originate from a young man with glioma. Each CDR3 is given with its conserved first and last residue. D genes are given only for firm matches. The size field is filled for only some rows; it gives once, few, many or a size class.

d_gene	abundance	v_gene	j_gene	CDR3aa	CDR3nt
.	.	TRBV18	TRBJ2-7	CASSPGRAYEQYF	TGTGCCAGCTCACCAGGGAGAGCCTACGAGCAGTACTTC
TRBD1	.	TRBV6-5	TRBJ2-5	CASSNRQGRGETQYF	TGTGCCAGCAGTAACAGACAGGGAAGGGGTGAGACCCAGTACTTC
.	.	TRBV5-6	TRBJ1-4	CASSRMAGGGEKLFF	TGTGCCAGCAGCCGGATGGCTGGGGGCGGGGAAAAACTGTTTTTT
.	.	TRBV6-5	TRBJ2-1	CASSYSLGGSYNEQFF	TGTGCCAGCAGTTACTCGTTAGGGGGCTCCTACAATGAGCAGTTCTTC
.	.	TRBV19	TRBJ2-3	CASSMLVGDTQYF	TGTGCCAGTAGTATGCTAGTAGGAGATACGCAGTATTTT
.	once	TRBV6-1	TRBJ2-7	CASSAGTAAYEQYF	TGTGCCAGCAGTGCCGGGACGGCAGCCTACGAGCAGTACTTC
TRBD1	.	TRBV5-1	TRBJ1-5	CASSTGTGVEPQHF	TGCGCCAGCAGTACCGGGACAGGGGTCGAGCCCCAGCATTTT
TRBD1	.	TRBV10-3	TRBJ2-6	CATARQGANSGANVLTF	TGTGCCACGGCTCGACAGGGGGCTAACTCTGGGGCCAACGTCCTGACTTTC
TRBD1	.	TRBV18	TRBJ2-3	CASSPALLTGPQDTQYF	TGTGCCAGCTCACCCGCCCTTTTGACAGGGCCACAAGATACGCAGTATTTT
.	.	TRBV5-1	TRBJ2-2	CASSESTGDGELFF	TGCGCCAGCAGCGAAAGTACGGGGGACGGGGAGCTGTTTTTT
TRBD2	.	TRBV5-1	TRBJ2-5	CASSPGLAGGSQETQYF	TGCGCCAGCAGTCCGGGACTAGCGGGAGGGAGCCAAGAGACCCAGTACTTC
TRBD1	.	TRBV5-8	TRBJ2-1	CASSSRQGFGNEQFF	TGTGCCAGCAGCTCCCGACAGGGCTTTGGGAATGAGCAGTTCTTC
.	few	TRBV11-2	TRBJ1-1	CASSLGGIAEAFF	TGTGCCAGCAGCTTAGGGGGTATCGCTGAAGCTTTCTTT
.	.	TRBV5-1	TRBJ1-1	CASSSPGGRSPLMNTEAFF	TGCGCCAGCAGCTCTCCGGGTGGCAGGAGTCCCCTCATGAACACTGAAGCTTTCTTT
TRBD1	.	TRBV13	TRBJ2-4	CASSVGTGVFQYF	TGTGCCAGCAGCGTCGGGACAGGGGTTTTTCAGTACTTC
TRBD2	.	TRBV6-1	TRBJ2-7	CASSERRGGDRLDEQYF	TGTGCCAGCAGTGAAAGGAGGGGAGGGGATAGATTGGACGAGCAGTACTTC
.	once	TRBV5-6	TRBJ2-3	CASRLAAGKADTQYF	TGTGCCAGCAGGCTGGCGGCAGGGAAGGCAGATACGCAGTATTTT
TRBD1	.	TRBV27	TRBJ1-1	CASSRRTGVQMNTEAFF	TGTGCCAGCAGTAGGAGGACAGGCGTCCAAATGAACACTGAAGCTTTCTTT
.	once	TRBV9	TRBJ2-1	CASSVSGSSYNEQFF	TGTGCCAGCAGCGTTAGCGGAAGCTCCTACAATGAGCAGTTCTTC
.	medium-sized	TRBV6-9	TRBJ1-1	CASSYRMLNTEAFF	TGTGCCAGCAGTTATAGGATGTTGAACACTGAAGCTTTCTTT
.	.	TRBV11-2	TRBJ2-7	CASSSGNSGQYF	TGTGCCAGCAGCTCAGGAAACTCGGGGCAGTACTTC
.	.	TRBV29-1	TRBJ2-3	CSVDDLSGISTDTQYF	TGCAGCGTTGACGACCTCAGTGGGATTAGCACAGATACGCAGTATTTT
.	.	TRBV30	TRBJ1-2	CAWYRVGYTF	TGTGCCTGGTACAGGGTTGGCTACACCTTC
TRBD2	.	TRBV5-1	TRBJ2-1	CASSTGTSVYNEQFF	TGCGCCAGCAGCACCGGGACTAGCGTTTACAATGAGCAGTTCTTC
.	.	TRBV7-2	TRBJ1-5	CASSLSGWGSNQPQHF	TGTGCCAGCAGCCTCTCGGGGTGGGGTAGCAATCAGCCCCAGCATTTT
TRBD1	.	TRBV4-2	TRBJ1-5	CASSQDQGGLSNQPQHF	TGTGCCAGCAGCCAAGATCAGGGGGGACTTAGCAATCAGCCCCAGCATTTT
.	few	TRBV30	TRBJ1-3	CAWSKDTGNTIYF	TGTGCCTGGAGTAAGGATACTGGAAACACCATATATTTT
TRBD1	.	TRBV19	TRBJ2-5	CASSPTTPRGETQYF	TGTGCCAGTAGTCCGACGACTCCCAGGGGGGAGACCCAGTACTTC
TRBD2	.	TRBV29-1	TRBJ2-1	CSVGRTSGDNEQFF	TGCAGCGTTGGCCGAACTAGCGGGGACAATGAGCAGTTCTTC
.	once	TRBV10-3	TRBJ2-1	CAISEGTGVPSNEQFF	TGTGCCATCAGTGAGGGAACAGGCGTCCCCTCCAATGAGCAGTTCTTC
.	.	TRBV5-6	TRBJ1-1	CASSLGVNTEAFF	TGTGCCAGCAGCTTGGGGGTTAACACTGAAGCTTTCTTT
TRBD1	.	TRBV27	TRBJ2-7	CASSHRGPAYEQYF	TGTGCCAGCAGCCACAGGGGGCCCGCCTACGAGCAGTACTTC
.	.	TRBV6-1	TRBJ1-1	CASSEHRGTNTEAFF	TGTGCCAGCAGTGAACATAGAGGCACGAACACTGAAGCTTTCTTT
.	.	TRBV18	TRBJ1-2	CASSPREGRINYGYTF	TGTGCCAGCTCACCACGGGAGGGGCGGATTAACTATGGCTACACCTTC
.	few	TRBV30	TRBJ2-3	CAWAPKQGGTDTQYF	TGTGCCTGGGCCCCCAAACAGGGAGGGACAGATACGCAGTATTTT
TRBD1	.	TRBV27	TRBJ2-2	CASSLIDRVMAGELFF	TGTGCCAGCAGTCTAATAGACAGGGTTATGGCCGGGGAGCTGTTTTTT
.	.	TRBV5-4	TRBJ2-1	CASSFSQYEQFF	TGTGCCAGCAGCTTTTCTCAATATGAGCAGTTCTTC
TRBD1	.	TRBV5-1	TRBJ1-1	CASSTLGQVNTEAFF	TGCGCCAGCAGCACCCTGGGACAGGTGAACACTGAAGCTTTCTTT
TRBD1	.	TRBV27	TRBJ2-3	CASSTPFLGTATDTQYF	TGTGCCAGCAGTACCCCCTTTCTAGGGACAGCCACAGATACGCAGTATTTT
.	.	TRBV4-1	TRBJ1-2	CASSRAEFTQGYGYTF	TGCGCCAGCAGCCGCGCAGAGTTTACGCAGGGGTATGGCTACACCTTC
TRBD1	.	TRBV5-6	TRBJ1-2	CASRYGQAIHGYTF	TGTGCCAGCAGGTATGGACAGGCGATACATGGCTACACCTTC
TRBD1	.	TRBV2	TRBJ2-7	CASSRDRYYEQYF	TGTGCCAGCAGCCGGGACAGGTACTACGAGCAGTACTTC
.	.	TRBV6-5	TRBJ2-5	CASSYSRGSQETQYF	TGTGCCAGCAGTTACTCGCGAGGGAGTCAAGAGACCCAGTACTTC
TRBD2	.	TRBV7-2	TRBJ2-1	CASRKQRGRGEQFF	TGTGCCAGCAGGAAGCAGCGGGGCCGCGGGGAGCAGTTCTTC
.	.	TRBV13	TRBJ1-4	CASSFVSDSHLGTNEKLFF	TGTGCCAGCAGCTTTGTTTCAGACTCGCATCTGGGAACTAATGAAAAACTGTTTTTT
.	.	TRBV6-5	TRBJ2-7	CASSYTFDRKMEQYF	TGTGCCAGCAGTTACACGTTCGACAGGAAAATGGAGCAGTACTTC
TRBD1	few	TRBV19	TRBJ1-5	CASSRDRAPWPQHF	TGTGCCAGTAGTCGGGACAGGGCGCCCTGGCCCCAGCATTTT
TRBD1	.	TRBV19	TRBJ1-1	CASSIPLGQGDTEAFF	TGTGCCAGTAGTATCCCTCTCGGACAGGGAGACACTGAAGCTTTCTTT
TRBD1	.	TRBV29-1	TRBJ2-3	CSVDRAKRTDTQYF	TGCAGCGTGGACAGGGCGAAGCGCACAGATACGCAGTATTTT
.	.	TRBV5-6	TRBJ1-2	CASSTGLTSYGYTF	TGTGCCAGCAGCACCGGACTGACCTCCTATGGCTACACCTTC
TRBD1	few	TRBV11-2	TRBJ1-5	CASSLDSRQGDQPQHF	TGTGCCAGCAGCTTAGATTCGCGACAGGGTGACCAGCCCCAGCATTTT
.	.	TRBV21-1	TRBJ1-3	CASSKGEGTSGNTIYF	TGTGCCAGCAGCAAAGGGGAAGGGACCTCTGGAAACACCATATATTTT
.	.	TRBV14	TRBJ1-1	CASSQVKDGSTEAFF	TGTGCCAGCAGCCAAGTAAAAGACGGTTCCACTGAAGCTTTCTTT
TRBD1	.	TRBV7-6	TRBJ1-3	CASSARTGTGDSGNTIYF	TGTGCCAGCAGCGCTAGGACAGGCACGGGAGACTCTGGAAACACCATATATTTT
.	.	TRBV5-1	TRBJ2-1	CASSGQGRYNEQFF	TGCGCCAGCAGTGGACAAGGAAGATACAATGAGCAGTTCTTC
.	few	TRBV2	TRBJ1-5	CASSEALGANQPQHF	TGTGCCAGCAGTGAAGCGCTGGGGGCCAATCAGCCCCAGCATTTT